This T cell receptor beta chain was obtained from a study of T cells in Graves' hyperthyroidism and ophthalmopathy (dated by TCRdb to the late 2010s). For context, the study as a whole: TCR V-J signatures able to tell the groups apart were searched for in a discovery cohort of around 95 patients, of whom around 43 had Graves' ophthalmopathy and about 55 had stable Graves' hyperthyroidism. An independent validation cohort of around 20 hyperthyroidism patients and approximately 16 patients who later progressed to ophthalmopathy tested prospective prediction of ophthalmopathy. The approximately 100 discovery patients were randomly divided into training and test sets at a 7:3 ratio. In about 6 Graves' hyperthyroidism patients, the study also compared T-cell repertoires from thyroid tissue with T-cell repertoires from blood. After sampling, hyperthyroidism patients received methimazole starting at 30 mg daily, and ophthalmopathy patients received high-dose intravenous methylprednisolone. The paper describes TCR Vbeta CDR3 sequencing of fewer than 150 peripheral blood samples, made up of 43 ophthalmopathy patients, more than 70 hyperthyroidism patients and 17 progressor patients. What the authors observed across the whole study: Sample size was not statistically predetermined, and investigators were not blinded to group allocation. Most expanded thyroid clonotypes (frequency above 0.001) were also detected in blood, a finding suggesting that blood repertoires may reflect thyroid immune responses. A 13 V-J signature model separated ophthalmopathy from stable hyperthyroidism, with over 85% sensitivity and 81.08% specificity in cross-validation and 80%/75% in testing. In validation, progression to ophthalmopathy was predicted by the model with 55% to 71% sensitivity and nearly 75% specificity, a median of approximately 6.5 months before onset.

About this clonotype itself: Its target antigen remains unknown. No base-level quality is on record; no much larger clone is a single base apart.

Graves' hyperthyroidism was defined as stable when no progression to ophthalmopathy occurred over 18 months of follow-up. Hyperthyroidism patients were aged 18 to 65 years and newly diagnosed, with disease duration of less than 2 months. Patients with uncontrolled infections, other autoimmune diseases, pregnancy or lactation were excluded. Clinical symptoms, serum thyroxine and TRAb, thyroid ultrasound, and orbital computed tomography formed the basis for the diagnoses. Total RNA was extracted using Trizol reagent, and RNA quality was assessed on an Agilent 2100 Bioanalyzer. CDR1 and CDR2 are drawn from the germline V gene: ENHRY, SYGVKD. Trimming takes 2 bases off V and 6 bases off J; junction bases not matched to a gene: 5. The CDR3 runs 17 amino acids, cysteine and phenylalanine included. CDR3 DNA only is kept here, 51 bases in frame from base 1. Amplification of TCR beta CDR3 regions was carried out from RNA transcripts. The first round of RT-PCR for the TCR CDR3 was performed with the HTBI primer set and the Qiagen OneStep RT-PCR kit. Libraries were constructed in a second round of multiplex PCR, after which size selection and purification were carried out. Sequencing of the libraries was done on an Illumina HiSeq2000 using paired-end 100 bp reads. The study's own analysis went as follows. SOAPnuke was used to process the raw data, throwing out any read that contained adapters or uncalled bases, had a mean Phred below 15, or lacked an exact constant-primer or identifier match. COPE v1.2.5 was used to merge high-quality paired reads, and clonotypes were defined as unique nucleotide sequences. MiTCR v1.1 was used to align the clonotypes against IMGT TRBV, TRBD and TRBJ reference segments. The analysis included only V-J combinations with a frequency above 0.0001, which together covered 98% to 99.2% of the repertoires. A TCS score was defined as the ratio between F50 (clonal expansion) and ExV (chaos), using BLOSUM62-based TCRdist between CDR3 peptides within each V-J. Welch's t-statistics and random forest reduced fewer than 600 V-J features to about 12, which were used in a naive Bayes classifier (R e1071). The similarity between thyroid and blood repertoires was quantified using the Morisita-Horn index. The raw public data were reprocessed by TCRdb itself: fastp quality trimming at Q25, MiXCR clonotype calling, in-frame beta chains only. Under each unique CDR3 protein, matching rows form one entry showing the most common genes and DNA. Here the V and J calls rest on TCRdb's processing, not on the authors' analysis. Within this sample are 610,000 or so distinct CDR3 sequences, with around 45% of them counted one time only. About 8.3% of the sample rests with the top ten.

Recombination joined TRBV10-3 with TRBJ2-2; 14 middle bases align to TRBD2. Sequenced: peripheral blood or thyroid tissue (not recorded which). This clonotype was obtained from a woman under 30 with Graves' hyperthyroidism. The CDR3 corresponds to CAISEAGTSGSSGELFF. The DNA sequence reads TGTGCCATCAGTGAGGCCGGGACTAGCGGGAGTTCCGGGGAGCTGTTTTTT.